This entry describes one TCR beta chain. The sample belongs to a study of control samples from healthy donors and cancer patients. The germline V gene encodes CDR1 KGHSH and CDR2 LQKENI. The CDR3 runs to 14 residues. The V end was cut by 4 bases, the J end by 5 bases, with 11 bases between. Method: immunoSEQ multiplex PCR; TCRdb's copy keeps in-frame clones and lacks some. The profile shows some 130,000 clones, roughly 92% of them singletons. The receptor was isolated from a man younger than 30 in good health. The J gene is TRBJ1-4, the V gene TRBV18; D may be TRBD1 (5 bases). The sample comprised blood. CDR3 sequence reads: CASSQLAGNEKLFF. CDR3 DNA: TGTGCCAGCTCACAACTGGCAGGGAATGAAAAACTGTTTTTT.